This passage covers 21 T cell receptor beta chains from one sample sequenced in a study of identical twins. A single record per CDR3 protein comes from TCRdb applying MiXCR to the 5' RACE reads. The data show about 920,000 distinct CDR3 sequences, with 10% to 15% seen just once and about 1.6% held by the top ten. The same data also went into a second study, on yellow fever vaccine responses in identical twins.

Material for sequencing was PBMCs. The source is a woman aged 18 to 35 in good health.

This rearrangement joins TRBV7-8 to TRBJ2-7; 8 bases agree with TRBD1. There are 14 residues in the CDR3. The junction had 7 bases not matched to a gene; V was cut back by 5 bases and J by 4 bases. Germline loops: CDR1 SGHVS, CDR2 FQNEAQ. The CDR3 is CASSTTGVGYEQYV. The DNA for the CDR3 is TGTGCCAGCAGCACGACAGGGGTTGGGTACGAGCAGTACGTC.

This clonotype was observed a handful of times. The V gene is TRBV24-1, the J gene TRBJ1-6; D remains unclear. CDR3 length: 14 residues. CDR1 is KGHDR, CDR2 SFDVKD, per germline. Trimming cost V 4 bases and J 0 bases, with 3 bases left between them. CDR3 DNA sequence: TGTGCCACCAGTGACAGCTCCTATAATTCACCCCTCCACTTT. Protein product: CATSDSSYNSPLHF.

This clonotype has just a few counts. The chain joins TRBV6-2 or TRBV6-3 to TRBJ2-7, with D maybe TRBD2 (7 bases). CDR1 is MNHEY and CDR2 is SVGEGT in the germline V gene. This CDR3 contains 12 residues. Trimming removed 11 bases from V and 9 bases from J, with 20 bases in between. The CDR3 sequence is CASRGGTSMQYV. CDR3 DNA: TGTGCCTCTAGGGGGGGGACAAGCATGCAGTACGTC.

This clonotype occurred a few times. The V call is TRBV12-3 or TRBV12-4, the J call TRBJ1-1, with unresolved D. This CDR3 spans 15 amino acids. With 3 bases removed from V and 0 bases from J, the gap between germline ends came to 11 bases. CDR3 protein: CASSFSGRVNTEAFF. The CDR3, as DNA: TGTGCCAGCAGTTTTTCGGGTCGGGTGAACACTGAAGCTTTCTTT.

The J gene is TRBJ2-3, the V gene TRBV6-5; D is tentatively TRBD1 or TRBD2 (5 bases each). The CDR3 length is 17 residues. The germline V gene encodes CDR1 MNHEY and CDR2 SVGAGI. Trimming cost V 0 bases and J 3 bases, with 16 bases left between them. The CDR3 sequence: CASSYSIGGVDTDTQYF. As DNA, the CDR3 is TGTGCCAGCAGTTACTCGATTGGGGGAGTAGATACAGATACGCAGTATTTT.

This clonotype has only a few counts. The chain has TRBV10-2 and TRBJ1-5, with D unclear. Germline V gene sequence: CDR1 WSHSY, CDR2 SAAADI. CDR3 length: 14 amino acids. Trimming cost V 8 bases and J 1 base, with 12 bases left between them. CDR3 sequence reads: CASATEGSNQPQHF. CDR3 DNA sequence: TGCGCCAGCGCTACGGAGGGAAGCAATCAGCCCCAGCATTTT.

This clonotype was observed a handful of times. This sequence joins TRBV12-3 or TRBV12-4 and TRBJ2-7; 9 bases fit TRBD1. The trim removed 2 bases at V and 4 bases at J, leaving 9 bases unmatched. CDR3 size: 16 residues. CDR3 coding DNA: TGTGCCAGCAGTTTAAGAGGGACAGGGATATTATACGAGCAGTACTTC. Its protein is CASSLRGTGILYEQYF.

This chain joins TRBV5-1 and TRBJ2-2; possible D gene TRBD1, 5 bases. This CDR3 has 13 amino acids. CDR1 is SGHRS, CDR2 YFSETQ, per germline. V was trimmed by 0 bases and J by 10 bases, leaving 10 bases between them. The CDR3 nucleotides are TGCGCCAGCAGCTTGGGCCAGGGCGAGGAGCTGTTTTTT. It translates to CASSLGQGEELFF.

The DNA for the CDR3 is TGCGCCAGCAGCTTGGCCGGGGGGCAGCTTGGGGAAGCTTTCTTT. This sequence encodes CASSLAGGQLGEAFF. The chain combines TRBV5-1 with TRBJ1-1, with a tentative D call TRBD1 (6 bases). CDR1 and CDR2 (germline): SGHRS, YFSETQ. Trimming removed 0 bases from V and 8 bases from J, with 17 bases in between. The CDR3 consists of 15 residues.

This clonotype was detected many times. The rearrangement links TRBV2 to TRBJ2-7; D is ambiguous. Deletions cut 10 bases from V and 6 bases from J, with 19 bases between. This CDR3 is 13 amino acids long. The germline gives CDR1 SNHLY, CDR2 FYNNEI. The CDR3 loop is CATESVRPGEQYF. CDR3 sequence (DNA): TGTGCCACGGAGTCGGTCAGGCCGGGCGAGCAGTACTTC.

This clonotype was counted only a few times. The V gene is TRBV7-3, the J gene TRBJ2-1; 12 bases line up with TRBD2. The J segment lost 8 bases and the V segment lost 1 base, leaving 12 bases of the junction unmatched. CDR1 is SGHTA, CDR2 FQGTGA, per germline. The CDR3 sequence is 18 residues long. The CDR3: CASSLKGLAGGPGDEQFF. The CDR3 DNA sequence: TGTGCCAGCAGCTTAAAAGGTCTAGCGGGAGGGCCCGGCGATGAGCAGTTCTTC.

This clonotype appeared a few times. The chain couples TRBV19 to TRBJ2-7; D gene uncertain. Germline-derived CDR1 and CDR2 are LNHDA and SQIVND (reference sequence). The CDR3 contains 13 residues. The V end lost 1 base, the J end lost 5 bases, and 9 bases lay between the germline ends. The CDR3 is CASSIGPVNEQYF. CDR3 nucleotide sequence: TGTGCCAGTAGTATAGGCCCCGTCAACGAGCAGTACTTC.

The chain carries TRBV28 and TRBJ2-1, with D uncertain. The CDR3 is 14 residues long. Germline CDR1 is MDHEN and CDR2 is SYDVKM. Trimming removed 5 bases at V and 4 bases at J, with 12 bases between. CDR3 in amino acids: CASSPIKQYNEQFF. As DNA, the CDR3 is TGTGCCAGCAGTCCAATTAAACAGTACAATGAGCAGTTCTTC.

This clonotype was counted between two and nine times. CDR3 amino acids: CASSQDRGSQYNEQFF. The CDR3 coding sequence is TGTGCCAGCAGCCAAGATCGGGGCAGTCAATACAATGAGCAGTTCTTC. The V gene is TRBV3-1, the J gene TRBJ2-1; tentatively, D is TRBD1 or TRBD2 (5 bases each). This CDR3 is 16 amino acids long. The germline V gene encodes CDR1 LGHDT and CDR2 YNNKEL (reference sequence). The V and J ends lost 0 bases and 4 bases respectively, with 13 bases between them.

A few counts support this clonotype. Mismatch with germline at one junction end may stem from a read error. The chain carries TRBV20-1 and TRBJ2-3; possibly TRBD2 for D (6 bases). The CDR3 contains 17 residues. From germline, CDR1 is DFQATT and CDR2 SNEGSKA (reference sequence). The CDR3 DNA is TGCTGTGCTCAGAGGGAAGGACCGAGACTAGACCCAGATACGCAGTATTTT. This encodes CCAQREGPRLDPDTQYF.

The CDR3 sequence: CASSQDQGGYTF. Here the CDR3 DNA reads TGTGCCAGCAGCCAAGATCAGGGGGGCTACACCTTC. J is TRBJ1-2 and V is TRBV3-1; D might be TRBD1 (6 bases). CDR1 and CDR2 (germline): LGHDT, YNNKEL (reference sequence). Trimming left V 0 bases short and J 8 bases short, with 7 bases between. The CDR3 consists of 12 residues.

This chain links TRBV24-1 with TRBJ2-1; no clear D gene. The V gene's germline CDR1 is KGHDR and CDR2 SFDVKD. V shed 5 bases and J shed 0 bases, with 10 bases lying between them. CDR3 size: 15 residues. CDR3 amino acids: CATSVRGSSYNEQFF. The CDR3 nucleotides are TGTGCCACCAGTGTAAGAGGTAGCTCCTACAATGAGCAGTTCTTC.

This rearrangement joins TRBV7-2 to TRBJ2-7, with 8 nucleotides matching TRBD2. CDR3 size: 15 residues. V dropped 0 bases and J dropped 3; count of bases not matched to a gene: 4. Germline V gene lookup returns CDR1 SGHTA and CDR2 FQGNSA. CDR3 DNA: TGTGCCAGCAGCTTAGCAGCGGGGGCAGGCTACGAGCAGTACGTC. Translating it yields CASSLAAGAGYEQYV.

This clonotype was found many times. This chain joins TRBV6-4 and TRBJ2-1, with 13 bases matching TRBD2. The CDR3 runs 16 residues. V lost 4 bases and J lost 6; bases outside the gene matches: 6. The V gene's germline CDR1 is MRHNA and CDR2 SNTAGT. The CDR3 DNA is TGTGCCAGCAGTGGCCAGGGACTAGCGGGGATCAATGAGCAGTTCTTC. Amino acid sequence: CASSGQGLAGINEQFF.

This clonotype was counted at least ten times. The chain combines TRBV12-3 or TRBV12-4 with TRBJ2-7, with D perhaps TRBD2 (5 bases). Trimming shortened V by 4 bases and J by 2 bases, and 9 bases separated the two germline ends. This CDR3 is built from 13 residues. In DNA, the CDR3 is TGTGCCAGCAGTTCTATAGCGACCTACGAGCAGTACTTC. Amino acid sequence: CASSSIATYEQYF.

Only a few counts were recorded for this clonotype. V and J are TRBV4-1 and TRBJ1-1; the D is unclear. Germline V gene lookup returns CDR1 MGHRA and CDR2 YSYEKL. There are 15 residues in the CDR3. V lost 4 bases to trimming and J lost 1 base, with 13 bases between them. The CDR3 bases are TGCGCCAGCAGCCCCCCGAACGGGCAGAACACTGAAGCTTTCTTT. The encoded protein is CASSPPNGQNTEAFF.